Only a few counts were recorded for the clone carrying this TCR beta chain. V lost 6 bases, J lost 7 bases, and 6 bases stayed unmatched. Germline CDR1 reads MNHEY; CDR2 reads SVGEGT. The CDR3 consists of 14 residues. This record comes from a study of T cells of healthy individuals. TCRdb processed the 5' RACE reads anew with MiXCR; each CDR3 protein has one entry. The sample records tens of thousands of distinct CDR3 sequences, about 5% being singletons. This TCR came from a human donor in good health. The chain combines TRBV6-2 or TRBV6-3 with TRBJ2-1; TRBD2 agrees at 10 bases. The chain's CDR3 is CASRASGSWNEQFF. As DNA, the CDR3 is TGTGCCAGCAGGGCTAGCGGGAGTTGGAATGAGCAGTTCTTC.